The 27 T cell receptor beta chains below come from one sample, sequenced in a study of T cell responses to AZD1222 COVID-19 vaccine. Clones were sequenced by immunoSEQ multiplex PCR, and TCRdb holds only the in-frame ones, with some missing. The sample holds 140,000 to 150,000 clones, over 85% seen once. This specimen was peripheral blood, taken on day 0 of AZD1222 vaccination. The source of these receptors is an adult in good health.

The chain joins TRBV19 to TRBJ1-2; D may be TRBD1 (6 bases). There are 14 residues in the CDR3. V was cut by 5 bases and J by 0 bases, with 10 bases left in between. The V gene's germline CDR1 is LNHDA and CDR2 SQIVND (reference sequence). CDR3 amino acids: CASSRQASNYGYTF. CDR3 sequence (DNA): TGTGCCAGTAGTCGACAGGCGTCTAACTATGGCTACACCTTC.

This chain links TRBV5-4 with TRBJ2-5, with D tentatively TRBD1 or TRBD2 (5 bases each). Per germline, CDR1 SGHNT and CDR2 YYREEE (reference sequence). The CDR3 has 14 amino acids. V was shortened by 4 bases and J by 0 bases, with 10 bases between the two germline ends. The CDR3 spells CASSGDGYQETQYF. Written as DNA, the CDR3 is TGTGCCAGCAGCGGGGACGGGTACCAAGAGACCCAGTACTTC.

The V gene is TRBV2, the J gene TRBJ2-1; tentatively, D is TRBD2 (6 bases). The ends were cut back, 7 bases at V and 6 bases at J, with 19 bases in the middle. The CDR3 has 15 residues. Germline V gene data show CDR1 as SNHLY and CDR2 as FYNNEI. The CDR3 spells CASTPIGGTGNEQFF. CDR3 DNA: TGTGCCAGCACTCCCATCGGGGGTACCGGCAATGAGCAGTTCTTC.

The CDR3 is CASSLEGGFTEAFF. The CDR3 region has the DNA TGCGCCAGCAGCTTGGAAGGGGGGTTCACTGAAGCTTTCTTT. V gene TRBV5-1 combines with J gene TRBJ1-1, with D tentatively TRBD1 (6 bases). The CDR3 loop spans 14 amino acids. The V gene lost 0 bases and the J gene lost 4 bases, with 10 bases spanning the gap. Germline assignment: CDR1 SGHRS and CDR2 YFSETQ.

The chain carries TRBV30 and TRBJ1-2; 9 bases fit TRBD1. There are 13 residues in the CDR3. The V segment lost 3 bases and the J segment 6 bases; nucleotides outside the gene matches: 5. Germline CDR1 is GTSNPN and CDR2 is SVGIG (reference sequence). The CDR3 protein is CAWRPTGGDGYTF. CDR3 bases: TGTGCCTGGAGACCTACAGGGGGCGATGGCTACACCTTC.

The rearrangement uses TRBV30 and TRBJ1-2, with 8 bases aligning to TRBD1. There are 12 residues in the CDR3. Trimming cost V 1 base and J 8 bases; bases outside gene matches: 3. CDR1 is GTSNPN, CDR2 SVGIG, per germline (reference sequence). CDR3 sequence (DNA): TGTGCCTGGAGTGAGACAGGGGAAGGCTACACCTTC. It translates to CAWSETGEGYTF.

The chain combines TRBV5-5 with TRBJ2-1, with D hard to call. Germline V gene data show CDR1 as SGHKS and CDR2 as YYEKEE (reference sequence). V lost 6 bases to trimming and J lost 3 bases, with 13 bases between them. The CDR3 totals 14 residues. The chain's CDR3 is CASTLDAGYNEQFF. CDR3 DNA: TGTGCCAGCACGCTGGACGCCGGCTACAATGAGCAGTTCTTC. Using reference TRBV5-5 and TRBJ2-1 for the parts outside the CDR3, the full variable domain is DAGVTQSPTHLIKTRGQQVTLRCSPISGHKSVSWYQQVLGQGPQFIFQYYEKEERGRGNFPDRFSARQFPNYSSELNVNALLLGDSALYLCASTLDAGYNEQFFGPGTRLTVL.

The genes are TRBV24-1 and TRBJ2-5; the match to TRBD2 covers 8 bases. This CDR3 region has 15 residues. The junction had 6 bases not matched to a gene; V was cut back by 5 bases and J by 2 bases. Germline-derived CDR1 and CDR2 are KGHDR and SFDVKD. DNA for the CDR3: TGTGCCACCAGTGGGTCGCGGGAGGCGCAAGAGACCCAGTACTTC. Amino acid sequence: CATSGSREAQETQYF.

The V and J genes are TRBV13 and TRBJ2-2; D might be TRBD2 (5 bases). The CDR3 consists of 16 residues. The V gene lost 3 bases and the J gene lost 0 bases, with 11 bases spanning the gap. The germline V gene has CDR1 PRHDT and CDR2 FYEKMQ (reference sequence). The CDR3 sequence is CASSFESGTNTGELFF. The CDR3 coding sequence is TGTGCCAGCAGCTTCGAGAGCGGCACGAACACCGGGGAGCTGTTTTTT.

The chain combines TRBV7-9 with TRBJ2-7; D remains ambiguous. Per germline, CDR1 SEHNR and CDR2 FQNEAQ (reference sequence). V was trimmed by 5 bases and J by 3 bases, leaving 11 bases between them. CDR3 size: 13 residues. CDR3 region: CASSPTIGYEQYF. The CDR3 DNA sequence: TGTGCCAGCAGCCCGACCATCGGCTACGAGCAGTACTTC.

The chain employs TRBV6-1 and TRBJ2-7; D ambiguous. Germline V CDR1 and CDR2: MNHNS, SASEGT. CDR3 length: 13 residues. Trimming removed 0 bases at V and 9 bases at J, with 12 bases between. The CDR3 loop reads CASSEALDSGQYF. The CDR3 nucleotides are TGTGCCAGCAGTGAAGCCTTAGACTCAGGGCAGTACTTC.

The genes are TRBV14 and TRBJ1-2; D gene unclear. The CDR3 loop spans 14 amino acids. Deletions cut 1 base from V and 4 bases from J, with 10 bases between. CDR1 is SGHDN and CDR2 is FVKESK in the germline V gene. This chain's CDR3 is CASSQAGWGYGYTF. In nucleotides, the CDR3 is TGTGCCAGCAGCCAAGCTGGGTGGGGCTATGGCTACACCTTC.

This chain uses TRBV30 with TRBJ2-7; D not certain. Germline CDR1 is GTSNPN and CDR2 is SVGIG (reference sequence). This CDR3 is 13 amino acids long. Trimming took off 2 bases at V and 3 bases at J, with 11 bases between the two ends. In DNA form, the CDR3 reads TGTGCCTGGAGTCCGGCCTCCCTCTACGAGCAGTACTTC. It specifies CAWSPASLYEQYF.

This sequence joins TRBV25-1 and TRBJ2-1; possible D gene TRBD1, 7 bases. The CDR3 runs to 12 residues. Germline assignment: CDR1 MGHDK and CDR2 SYGVNS. The V gene lost 5 bases and the J gene lost 9 bases, with 11 bases spanning the gap. CDR3 sequence (DNA): TGTGCCAGCAGTCAGGGGGGTTTTGAGCAGTTCTTC. Translated: CASSQGGFEQFF.

The V call is TRBV28, the J call TRBJ2-1; 7 nucleotides align to TRBD2. This CDR3 has 16 amino acids. Trimming removed 5 bases from V and 4 bases from J; junction bases left unmatched: 11. CDR1 is MDHEN and CDR2 is SYDVKM in the germline V gene. The CDR3 loop is CASSNERELRYNEQFF. In DNA, the CDR3 is TGTGCCAGCAGTAATGAGCGGGAACTCCGTTACAATGAGCAGTTCTTC.

V usage is TRBV27 and J usage is TRBJ2-6; 7 bases fit TRBD2. The V and J ends lost 7 bases and 1 base, in that order; junction bases with no gene match: 7. Germline V gene lookup returns CDR1 MNHEY and CDR2 SMNVEV (reference sequence). This CDR3 spans 16 amino acids. The CDR3 region has the DNA TGTGCCAGCAAGGAGGTCGGGGGGTCTGGGGCCAACGTCCTGACTTTC. It encodes CASKEVGGSGANVLTF.

V gene TRBV28 combines with J gene TRBJ2-1; maybe TRBD1 (6 bases). The CDR3 covers 16 residues. V was trimmed by 6 bases and J by 4 bases, leaving 19 bases between them. The germline V gene encodes CDR1 MDHEN and CDR2 SYDVKM. This chain's CDR3 is CASSGPYRVVYNEQFF. The CDR3 coding sequence is TGTGCCAGCAGCGGACCCTACAGGGTTGTGTACAATGAGCAGTTCTTC. The complete variable domain, with remaining parts taken from reference TRBV28 and TRBJ2-1, reads DVKVTQSSRYLVKRTGEKVFLECVQDMDHENMFWYRQDPGLGLRLIYFSYDVKMKEKGDIPEGYSVSREKKERFSLILESASTNQTSMYLCASSGPYRVVYNEQFFGPGTRLTVL.

The chain has TRBV18 and TRBJ2-2; D gene ambiguous. CDR1 is KGHSH, CDR2 LQKENI, per germline. V lost 3 bases and J 7 bases, leaving 12 bases between the germline ends. The CDR3 consists of 14 residues. CDR3 DNA sequence: TGTGCCAGCTCACCCACCGAGGACGACGGGGAGCTGTTTTTT. It yields the protein CASSPTEDDGELFF.

The chain combines TRBV10-3 with TRBJ2-7; 7 bases match TRBD1. V trimming: 10 bases; J trimming: 1 base; junction bases outside the gene matches: 4. The length of the CDR3 is 12 residues. Germline CDR1 reads ENHRY; CDR2 reads SYGVKD. The DNA for the CDR3 is TGTGCCACCAGGGACAGTTCCTACGAGCAGTACTTC. Its translation: CATRDSSYEQYF.

The chain couples TRBV6-1 to TRBJ2-1; D is undetermined. The CDR3 sequence is 15 residues long. Germline V lookup: CDR1 MNHNS, CDR2 SASEGT. The V end lost 3 bases, the J end lost 5 bases, and 14 bases lay between the germline ends. The CDR3 nucleotides are TGTGCCAGCAGTGATCGGAGCAAAGCCAACAATGAGCAGTTCTTC. It codes for CASSDRSKANNEQFF.

This chain uses TRBV9 with TRBJ2-3; D unresolved. This CDR3 spans 14 amino acids. Germline CDR1 is SGDLS and CDR2 is YYNGEE. The ends were cut back, 3 bases at V and 2 bases at J, with 10 bases in the middle. The CDR3 DNA follows: TGTGCCAGCAGCGAATATCTGACCACAGATACGCAGTATTTT. Its protein product is CASSEYLTTDTQYF.

This clone is a singleton in its sample. This chain links TRBV11-2 with TRBJ2-1; 8 nucleotides align to TRBD2. CDR3 size: 16 residues. The V gene's germline CDR1 is SGHAT and CDR2 FQNNGV. Unmatched junction bases numbered 13, after V lost 5 bases and J lost 7 bases. The CDR3 DNA reads as TGTGCCAGCAGCCTTAGGTTCCAGCGGGAGTTAAATGAGCAGTTCTTC. This sequence encodes CASSLRFQRELNEQFF.

The CDR3 sequence: CASSWDRAYEQYF. CDR3 in DNA: TGTGCCAGCAGCTGGGACAGGGCCTACGAGCAGTACTTC. This rearrangement joins TRBV28 to TRBJ2-7; 9 bases agree with TRBD1. The ends lost 6 bases at V and 2 bases at J; junction bases unmatched: 2. CDR1 is MDHEN, CDR2 SYDVKM, per germline. The CDR3 is made up of 13 amino acids.

V is TRBV15 and J is TRBJ2-6; D may be TRBD1 (6 bases). Trimming left V 0 bases short and J 7 bases short, with 13 bases between. The CDR3 runs to 16 residues. Germline V lookup: CDR1 LNHNV, CDR2 YYDKDF (reference sequence). This CDR3 is CATSRESWGTANVLTF. The CDR3 DNA reads as TGTGCCACCAGCAGAGAATCTTGGGGGACAGCCAACGTCCTGACTTTC.

This chain uses TRBV2 with TRBJ2-7; D unresolved. The germline V gene encodes CDR1 SNHLY and CDR2 FYNNEI. The CDR3 covers 12 residues. Trimming removed 6 bases at V and 2 bases at J, with 8 bases between. The CDR3 sequence: CASRSVTYEQYF. The CDR3, as DNA: TGTGCCAGCAGATCGGTAACCTACGAGCAGTACTTC. Complete variable domain (other parts from reference TRBV2 and TRBJ2-7): EPEVTQTPSHQVTQMGQEVILRCVPISNHLYFYWYRQILGQKVEFLVSFYNNEISEKSEIFDDQFSVERPDGSNFTLKIRSTKLEDSAMYFCASRSVTYEQYFGPGTRLTVT.

V usage is TRBV7-9 and J usage is TRBJ2-7; TRBD2 might be the D (6 bases). This CDR3 spans 14 amino acids. Germline CDR1 reads SEHNR; CDR2 reads FQNEAQ (reference sequence). The ends were cut back, 5 bases at V and 4 bases at J, with 15 bases in the middle. The CDR3 DNA sequence: TGTGCCAGCAGCCCCCGCGGGACCTCGTACGAGCAGTACTTC. Translated: CASSPRGTSYEQYF.

This clone occurred a few times. CDR3 sequence: CASSFDFNEQFF. The CDR3 DNA sequence: TGTGCCAGCAGCTTCGACTTCAATGAGCAGTTCTTC. The V call is TRBV7-9, the J call TRBJ2-1; D gene unclear. V was shortened by 3 bases and J by 6 bases, with 6 bases between the two germline ends. CDR1 is SEHNR, CDR2 FQNEAQ, per germline (reference sequence). CDR3 length: 12 residues.